The source of this T cell receptor (beta chain) is a study of T cell changes during pregnancy in multiple sclerosis. This table comes from immunoSEQ multiplex PCR, and its TCRdb copy is limited to in-frame clones, with some not included. The data contain about 44,000 clones, roughly 87% of them seen just once; the ten biggest clones take up about 1.2%. The germline gives CDR1 MNHEY, CDR2 SMNVEV (reference sequence). The ends lost 2 bases at V and 9 bases at J; junction bases unmatched: 9. The CDR3 extends over 16 amino acids. The TCR comes from a female donor with multiple sclerosis, enrolled in a pregnancy study. The sample was CD4+ T cells from peripheral blood mononuclear cells, taken after pregnancy. The V and J genes are TRBV27 and TRBJ2-1, with 11 bases lining up with TRBD2. The CDR3 DNA is TGTGCCAGCAGTTTAACCCTAGCGGGAGGTGGTGGTGAGCAGTTCTTC. Translated, it gives CASSLTLAGGGGEQFF.